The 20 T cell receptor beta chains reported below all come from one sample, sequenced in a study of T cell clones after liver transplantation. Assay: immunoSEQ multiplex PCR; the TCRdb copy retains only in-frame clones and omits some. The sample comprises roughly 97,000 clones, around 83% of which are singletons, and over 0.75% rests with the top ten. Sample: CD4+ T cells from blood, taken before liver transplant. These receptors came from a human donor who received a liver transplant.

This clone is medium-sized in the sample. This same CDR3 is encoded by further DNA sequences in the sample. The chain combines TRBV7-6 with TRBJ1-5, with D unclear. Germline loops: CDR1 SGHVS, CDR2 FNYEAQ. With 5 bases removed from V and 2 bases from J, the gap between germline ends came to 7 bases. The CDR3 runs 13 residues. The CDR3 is CASSPLGNQPQHF. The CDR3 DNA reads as TGTGCCAGCAGCCCCCTGGGCAATCAGCCCCAGCATTTT.

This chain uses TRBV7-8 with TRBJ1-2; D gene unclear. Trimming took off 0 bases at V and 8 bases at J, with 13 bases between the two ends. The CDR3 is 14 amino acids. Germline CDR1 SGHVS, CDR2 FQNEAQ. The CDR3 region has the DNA TGTGCCAGCAGCTTAGCTGAGGGAGGGTACGGCTACACCTTC. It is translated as CASSLAEGGYGYTF.

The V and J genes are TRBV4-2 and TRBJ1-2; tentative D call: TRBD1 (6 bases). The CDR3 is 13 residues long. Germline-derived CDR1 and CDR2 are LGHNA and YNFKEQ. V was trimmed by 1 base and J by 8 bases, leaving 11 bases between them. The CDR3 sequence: CASSQAPGVGYTF. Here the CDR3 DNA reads TGTGCCAGCAGCCAAGCCCCAGGGGTAGGCTACACCTTC.

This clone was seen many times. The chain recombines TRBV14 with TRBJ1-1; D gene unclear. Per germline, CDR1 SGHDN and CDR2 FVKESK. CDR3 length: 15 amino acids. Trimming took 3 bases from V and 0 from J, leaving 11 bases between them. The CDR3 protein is CASSQGGKMNTEAFF. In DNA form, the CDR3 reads TGTGCCAGCAGCCAGGGCGGGAAAATGAACACTGAAGCTTTCTTT.

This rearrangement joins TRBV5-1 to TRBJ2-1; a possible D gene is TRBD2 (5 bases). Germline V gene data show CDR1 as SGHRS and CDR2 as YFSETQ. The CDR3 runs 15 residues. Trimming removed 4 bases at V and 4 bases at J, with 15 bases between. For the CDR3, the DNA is TGCGCCAGCAGCCCGGACCAAAGAGGGTACAATGAGCAGTTCTTC. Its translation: CASSPDQRGYNEQFF.

In DNA, the CDR3 is TGTGCCACCAGCAGAGATTCGAGACAGGGCTTAGGGAACTATGGCTACACCTTC. Translating gives CATSRDSRQGLGNYGYTF. This chain uses TRBV15 with TRBJ1-2; TRBD1 agrees at 7 bases. CDR1 LNHNV and CDR2 YYDKDF come from the germline V gene (reference sequence). The CDR3 has 18 amino acids. Trimming removed 0 bases from V and 2 bases from J; junction bases left unmatched: 12. Supplemented by reference TRBV15 and TRBJ1-2, the full variable domain reads DAMVIQNPRYQVTQFGKPVTLSCSQTLNHNVMYWYQQKSSQAPKLLFHYYDKDFNNEADTPDNFQSRRPNTSFCFLDIRSPGLGDTAMYLCATSRDSRQGLGNYGYTFGSGTRLTVV.

The CDR3 DNA sequence: TGTGCCAGCAGCCCCGGGGGCGGGGGTGTCAGCGTTGAGCAGTTCTTC. Its protein is CASSPGGGGVSVEQFF. This chain uses TRBV28 with TRBJ2-1; perhaps TRBD2 as D (7 bases). This CDR3 spans 16 amino acids. Between the trimmed V and J ends, which lost 6 bases and 9 bases, there was a span of 24 bases. Germline assignment: CDR1 MDHEN and CDR2 SYDVKM.

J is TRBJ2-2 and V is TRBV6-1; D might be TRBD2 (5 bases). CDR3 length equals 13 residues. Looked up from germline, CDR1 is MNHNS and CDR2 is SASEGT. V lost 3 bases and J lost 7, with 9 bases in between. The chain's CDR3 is CASSEGAGGELFF. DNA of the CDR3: TGTGCCAGCAGTGAGGGAGCAGGCGGGGAGCTGTTTTTT.

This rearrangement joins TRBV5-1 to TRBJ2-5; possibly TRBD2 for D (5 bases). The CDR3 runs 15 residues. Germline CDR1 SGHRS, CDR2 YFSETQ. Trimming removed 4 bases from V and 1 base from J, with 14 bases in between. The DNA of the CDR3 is TGCGCCAGCAGCCTTACATCCGGGATCCAAGAGACCCAGTACTTC. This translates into CASSLTSGIQETQYF.

CDR3 in amino acids: CASSSSGAAGDEQYF. CDR3 DNA sequence: TGTGCCAGCAGCTCCAGCGGGGCCGCTGGTGATGAGCAGTACTTC. The chain employs TRBV6-5 and TRBJ2-7, with 7 nucleotides matching TRBD2. V lost 6 bases to trimming and J lost 7 bases; unmatched junction nucleotides: 15. Germline values: CDR1 MNHEY, CDR2 SVGAGI. This CDR3 is built from 15 residues.

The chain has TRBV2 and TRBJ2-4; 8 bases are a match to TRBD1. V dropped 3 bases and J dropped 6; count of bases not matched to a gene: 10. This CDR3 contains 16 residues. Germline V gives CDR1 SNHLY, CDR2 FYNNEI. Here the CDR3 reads CASSDRPQGARNIQYF. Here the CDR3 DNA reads TGTGCCAGCAGTGACCGACCCCAGGGGGCAAGAAACATTCAGTACTTC.

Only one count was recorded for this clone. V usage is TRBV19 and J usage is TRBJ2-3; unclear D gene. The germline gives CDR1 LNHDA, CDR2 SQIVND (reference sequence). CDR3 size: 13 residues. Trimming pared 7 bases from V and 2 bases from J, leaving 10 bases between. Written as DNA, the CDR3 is TGTGCCAGTACTACCGGTTTCACAGATACGCAGTATTTT. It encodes CASTTGFTDTQYF.

CDR3 DNA: TGTGCCAGCAGCCGCCGGGACAGCTCCCCCACCATATATTTT. Translation: CASSRRDSSPTIYF. This chain uses TRBV5-6 with TRBJ1-3; 7 nucleotides line up with TRBD1. The junction had 10 bases not matched to a gene; V was cut back by 4 bases and J by 9 bases. Germline V gene lookup returns CDR1 SGHDT and CDR2 YYEEEE. The CDR3 runs to 14 residues. The variable domain in full, completed from reference TRBV5-6 and TRBJ1-3, reads DAGVTQSPTHLIKTRGQQVTLRCSPKSGHDTVSWYQQALGQGPQFIFQYYEEEERQRGNFPDRFSGHQFPNYSSELNVNALLLGDSALYLCASSRRDSSPTIYFGEGSWLTVV.

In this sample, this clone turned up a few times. CDR3 nucleotide sequence: TGTGCCAGCAGCCCCGGGCGGGGGGCGCTTGGAGAGACCCAGTACTTC. This codes for CASSPGRGALGETQYF. The chain has TRBV7-2 and TRBJ2-5; 8 bases are a match to TRBD2. CDR3 length equals 16 residues. Trimming took 5 bases from V and 4 from J; bases not matched to a gene: 12. Germline V gives CDR1 SGHTA, CDR2 FQGNSA.

CDR3 residues: CASSPDRGLDGYTF. The CDR3 nucleotides read TGTGCCAGCTCACCAGACAGGGGGCTTGATGGCTACACCTTC. V usage is TRBV18 and J usage is TRBJ1-2, with 10 bases lining up with TRBD1. Trimming took 2 bases from V and 6 from J; bases not matched to a gene: 3. CDR3 length equals 14 residues. Per the germline V gene, CDR1 is KGHSH and CDR2 is LQKENI. The variable domain in full, with the rest retrieved from reference TRBV18 and TRBJ1-2, is NAGVMQNPRHLVRRRGQEARLRCSPMKGHSHVYWYRQLPEEGLKFMVYLQKENIIDESGMPKERFSAEFPKEGPSILRIQQVVRGDSAAYFCASSPDRGLDGYTFGSGTRLTVV.

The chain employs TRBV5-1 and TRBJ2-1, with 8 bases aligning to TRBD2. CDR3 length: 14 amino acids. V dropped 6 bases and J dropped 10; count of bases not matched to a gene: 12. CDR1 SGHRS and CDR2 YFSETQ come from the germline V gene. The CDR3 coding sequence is TGCGCCAGCACTCCGGCGGGGGGCCTTTCAGAGCAGTTCTTC. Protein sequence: CASTPAGGLSEQFF.

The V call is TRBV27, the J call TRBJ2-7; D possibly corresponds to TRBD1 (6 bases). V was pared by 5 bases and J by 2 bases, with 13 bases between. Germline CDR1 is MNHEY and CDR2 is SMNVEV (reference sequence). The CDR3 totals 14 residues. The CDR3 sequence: CASSLDRYTYEQYF. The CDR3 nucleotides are TGTGCCAGCAGTCTAGACAGGTACACCTACGAGCAGTACTTC.

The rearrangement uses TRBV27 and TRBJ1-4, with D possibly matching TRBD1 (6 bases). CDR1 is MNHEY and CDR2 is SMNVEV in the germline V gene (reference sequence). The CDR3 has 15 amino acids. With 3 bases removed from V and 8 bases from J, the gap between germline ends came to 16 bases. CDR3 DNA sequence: TGTGCCAGCAGTTTCATCGGGGGGCAAGGAGAAAAACTGTTTTTT. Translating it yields CASSFIGGQGEKLFF. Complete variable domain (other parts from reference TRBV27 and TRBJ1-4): EAQVTQNPRYLITVTGKKLTVTCSQNMNHEYMSWYRQDPGLGLRQIYYSMNVEVTDKGDVPEGYKVSRKEKRNFPLILESPSPNQTSLYFCASSFIGGQGEKLFFGSGTQLSVL.

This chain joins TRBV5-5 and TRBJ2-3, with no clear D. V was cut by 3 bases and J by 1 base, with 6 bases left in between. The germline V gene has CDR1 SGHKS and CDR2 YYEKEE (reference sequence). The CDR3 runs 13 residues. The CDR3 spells CASSSQGTDTQYF. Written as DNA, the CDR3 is TGTGCCAGCAGCTCGCAGGGCACAGATACGCAGTATTTT.

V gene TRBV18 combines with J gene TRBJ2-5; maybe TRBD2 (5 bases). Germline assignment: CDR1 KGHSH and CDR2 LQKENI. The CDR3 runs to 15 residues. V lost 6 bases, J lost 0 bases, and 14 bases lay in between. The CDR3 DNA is TGTGCCAGCTCGGACTCGAGAACCAACCAAGAGACCCAGTACTTC. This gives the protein CASSDSRTNQETQYF.